The 25 T cell receptor beta chains reported below all come from one sample, sequenced in a study of cytomegalovirus exposure and HLA in healthy donors. With 60 Vbeta and 13 Jbeta primers, the PCR was carried out. TCRdb keeps only in-frame clones here, not all; method: immunoSEQ multiplex PCR. The repertoire holds about 160,000 clones, with approximately 85% as singletons. Sequencing input: PBMCs. The receptor source for this set is a man aged 50 to 59 in good health and CMV-seropositive.

The chain couples TRBV28 to TRBJ1-1; D is unclear. V was trimmed by 2 bases and J by 7 bases, leaving 14 bases between them. CDR1 MDHEN and CDR2 SYDVKM come from the germline V gene. The length of the CDR3 is 14 residues. In DNA, the CDR3 is TGTGCCAGCAGTTTAACGACGCGGATCTATGAAGCTTTCTTT. Its translation is CASSLTTRIYEAFF.

This clone was counted only a few times. The chain has TRBV10-3 and TRBJ1-4; 8 bases line up with TRBD1. The V segment lost 5 bases and the J segment 8 bases; nucleotides outside the gene matches: 7. The CDR3 has 14 residues. CDR1 and CDR2 from the germline V gene are ENHRY and SYGVKD. CDR3 region: CAISQVPGGEKLFF. CDR3 sequence (DNA): TGTGCCATCAGTCAGGTCCCAGGGGGCGAAAAACTGTTTTTT.

The rearrangement uses TRBV28 and TRBJ1-2; 10 bases fit TRBD1. CDR3 length: 17 residues. V trimming: 2 bases; J trimming: 2 bases; junction bases outside the gene matches: 8. Germline V CDR1 and CDR2: MDHEN, SYDVKM. The CDR3 DNA reads TGTGCCAGCAGTTTAGGGGGGACAGGGGCGTTAAACTATGGCTACACCTTC. As protein: CASSLGGTGALNYGYTF.

The V and J genes are TRBV19 and TRBJ1-1; 9 bases match TRBD1. V lost 5 bases, J lost 5 bases, and 9 bases stayed unmatched. CDR1 is LNHDA, CDR2 SQIVND, per germline (reference sequence). The CDR3 length is 15 residues. In DNA, the CDR3 is TGTGCCAGTAGTCCTACAGGGGGCGGGAGGACTGAAGCTTTCTTT. Translating gives CASSPTGGGRTEAFF.

The chain carries TRBV5-1 and TRBJ2-3, with TRBD2 matching over 13 bases. The CDR3 covers 17 residues. Germline V gene data show CDR1 as SGHRS and CDR2 as YFSETQ. Trimming removed 4 bases from V and 5 bases from J; junction bases left unmatched: 10. CDR3 coding DNA: TGCGCCAGCAGCCCGGGACTAGCGGGGTCCTTGGGAGATACGCAGTATTTT. Encoded protein: CASSPGLAGSLGDTQYF.

This clone was picked up one time. The chain recombines TRBV2 with TRBJ2-5; tentatively, D is TRBD1 (6 bases). Germline-derived CDR1 and CDR2 are SNHLY and FYNNEI. Between the trimmed V and J ends, which lost 1 base and 2 bases, there was a span of 8 bases. The CDR3 consists of 14 residues. The CDR3 reads CASSEEQGQETQYF. CDR3 nucleotides: TGTGCCAGCAGTGAAGAGCAGGGGCAAGAGACCCAGTACTTC.

The genes are TRBV21-1 and TRBJ1-2; the table's D call, TRBD1, has no DNA check behind it. TRBV21-1 is noted as a pseudogene. The CDR3 is made up of 15 amino acids. The CDR3: CASSKANRRNYGYTF. In DNA form, the CDR3 reads TGTGCCAGCAGCAAAGCAAACAGGCGTAACTATGGCTACACCTTC.

As for this clone: The junction differs from germline at one of its ends, possibly a read error. The chain combines TRBV27 with TRBJ1-3; D uncertain. Germline values: CDR1 MNHEY, CDR2 SMNVEV (reference sequence). The CDR3 sequence is 15 residues long. CDR3 protein: CASSSAGYSGNAIYF. CDR3 DNA sequence: TGTGCCAGCAGTTCGGCGGGGTACTCTGGAAACGCCATATATTTT.

This clone was seen once. As DNA, the CDR3 is TGTGCCAGCTCACCGCTCCAGGGGGCGCACGAGAATGGCTACACCTTC. It specifies CASSPLQGAHENGYTF. The V gene is TRBV18, the J gene TRBJ1-2; 8 nucleotides line up with TRBD1. This CDR3 contains 16 residues. J lost 6 bases, V lost 3 bases, and 12 bases had no gene match. Germline-derived CDR1 and CDR2 are KGHSH and LQKENI.

The genes are TRBV4-3 and TRBJ2-1; 8 bases map to TRBD1. Germline CDR1 and CDR2: LGHNA and YSLEER. J lost 14 bases, V lost 1 base, and 16 bases had no gene match. This CDR3 is built from 16 residues. In nucleotides, the CDR3 is TGCGCCAGCAGCCAAGGTAGTTCCCGGACAGGGAGAGGAAAGTTCTTC. Translating it yields CASSQGSSRTGRGKFF.

The rearrangement joins TRBV4-1 to TRBJ2-7, with TRBD2 matching 10 bases. Unmatched junction bases numbered 9, after V lost 6 bases and J lost 1 base. CDR3 length: 16 residues. CDR1 and CDR2 from the germline V gene are MGHRA and YSYEKL. The CDR3 region has the DNA TGCGCCAGCAGGGAATGGGCAGCGGGAGGGTCCTACGAGCAGTACTTC. It specifies CASREWAAGGSYEQYF.

The rearrangement joins TRBV7-2 to TRBJ2-1, with 7 bases matching TRBD1. Germline loops: CDR1 SGHTA, CDR2 FQGNSA. The junction had 17 bases not matched to a gene; V was cut back by 3 bases and J by 9 bases. This CDR3 is built from 17 residues. This CDR3 is CASSFSVTGKGKGEQFF. Written as DNA, the CDR3 is TGTGCCAGCAGCTTCTCGGTGACAGGGAAAGGGAAAGGTGAGCAGTTCTTC.

The V call is TRBV9, the J call TRBJ1-3, with D maybe TRBD1 (5 bases). Germline CDR1 and CDR2: SGDLS and YYNGEE. There are 15 residues in the CDR3. The V end was cut by 3 bases, the J end by 4 bases, with 14 bases between. This chain's CDR3 is CASSGGPGQGNTIYF. The DNA for the CDR3 is TGTGCCAGCAGCGGCGGACCCGGACAAGGAAACACCATATATTTT.

The V gene is TRBV10-3, the J gene TRBJ2-1, with a weak D call TRBD1 (5 bases). CDR3 size: 12 residues. V lost 8 bases and J 5 bases, leaving 10 bases between the germline ends. In germline, CDR1 is ENHRY, CDR2 SYGVKD. The CDR3: CAIRTLDNEQFF. CDR3 in DNA: TGTGCCATCCGGACACTTGACAATGAGCAGTTCTTC.

CDR3: CASSRPGGATNEKLFF. For the CDR3, the DNA is TGTGCCAGCAGTCGCCCAGGGGGTGCAACTAATGAAAAACTGTTTTTT. The V gene is TRBV28, the J gene TRBJ1-4, with 7 bases aligning to TRBD1. This CDR3 is built from 16 residues. With 5 bases clipped from V and 0 bases from J, the junction kept 6 bases outside the gene matches. Germline-derived CDR1 and CDR2 are MDHEN and SYDVKM. Looking up the rest from reference TRBV28 and TRBJ1-4 gives the full variable domain: DVKVTQSSRYLVKRTGEKVFLECVQDMDHENMFWYRQDPGLGLRLIYFSYDVKMKEKGDIPEGYSVSREKKERFSLILESASTNQTSMYLCASSRPGGATNEKLFFGSGTQLSVL.

The rearrangement uses TRBV4-1 and TRBJ1-2, with 8 bases fitting TRBD1. Germline loops: CDR1 MGHRA, CDR2 YSYEKL. V lost 0 bases to trimming and J lost 6 bases; unmatched junction nucleotides: 18. This CDR3 has 19 residues. The CDR3 is CASSQERVQGGTPGDGYTF. CDR3 nucleotides: TGCGCCAGCAGCCAAGAACGGGTACAGGGGGGAACCCCGGGGGATGGCTACACCTTC.

The rearrangement links TRBV5-1 to TRBJ1-1; TRBD1 agrees at 7 bases. CDR3 length: 16 residues. Germline CDR1 reads SGHRS; CDR2 reads YFSETQ. J lost 0 bases, V lost 3 bases, and 8 bases had no gene match. This CDR3 reads CASSWAFGTVNTEAFF. CDR3 in DNA: TGCGCCAGCAGCTGGGCATTCGGGACAGTGAACACTGAAGCTTTCTTT.

The chain links TRBV19 to TRBJ2-5, with a tentative D call TRBD2 (6 bases). The end of the DNA aligns better with TRBJ2-7, so the J call may be wrong. The CDR3 length is 14 residues. Per germline, CDR1 LNHDA and CDR2 SQIVND (reference sequence). Here the CDR3 reads CASSADGGIYEQYF. In DNA form, the CDR3 reads TGTGCCAGTAGTGCCGACGGAGGGATATACGAGCAGTACTTC.

The rearrangement links TRBV11-2 to TRBJ1-2; tentatively, D is TRBD1 (5 bases). The germline V gene has CDR1 SGHAT and CDR2 FQNNGV. The CDR3 length is 17 residues. V shed 2 bases and J shed 3 bases, with 19 bases lying between them. CDR3: CASSLRGSGPRDYGYTF. CDR3 coding DNA: TGTGCCAGCAGCTTAAGGGGCAGCGGGCCCCGTGACTATGGCTACACCTTC.

The chain links TRBV2 to TRBJ2-7, with 11 positions matching TRBD2. Germline V gene sequence: CDR1 SNHLY, CDR2 FYNNEI. The CDR3 loop spans 18 amino acids. V lost 7 bases, J lost 2 bases, and 16 bases stayed unmatched. The DNA of the CDR3 is TGTGCCAGCATAGTGTTTCTAGCGGGGGGCCTGGCCCCCTACGAGCAGTACTTC. This sequence encodes CASIVFLAGGLAPYEQYF.

V gene TRBV7-2 combines with J gene TRBJ1-5, with a possible D match to TRBD1 (5 bases). The length of the CDR3 is 15 residues. CDR1 SGHTA and CDR2 FQGNSA come from the germline V gene. Trimming pared 2 bases from V and 7 bases from J, leaving 15 bases between. The chain's CDR3 is CASSLNVQGWQPQHF. CDR3 DNA: TGTGCCAGCAGCTTAAATGTTCAGGGTTGGCAGCCCCAGCATTTT.

J is TRBJ2-5 and V is TRBV2, with 14 positions matching TRBD2. This CDR3 has 16 amino acids. Germline V gene data show CDR1 as SNHLY and CDR2 as FYNNEI. With V trimmed by 4 bases and J by 4 bases, 5 bases remained unmatched. The CDR3 spells CASSVGTSGGRETQYF. CDR3 DNA: TGTGCCAGCAGTGTAGGGACTAGCGGGGGCAGAGAGACCCAGTACTTC.

This clone was seen just once. Distinct nucleotide sequences in the sample also encode this CDR3. The rearrangement links TRBV5-6 to TRBJ1-5; unclear D gene. Trimming took off 0 bases at V and 6 bases at J, with 10 bases between the two ends. The CDR3 length is 14 residues. CDR1 SGHDT and CDR2 YYEEEE come from the germline V gene. The CDR3: CASSLEREGQPQHF. The DNA of the CDR3 is TGTGCCAGCAGCTTGGAAAGGGAGGGTCAGCCCCAGCATTTT.

This rearrangement joins TRBV5-1 to TRBJ2-3; TRBD2 might be the D (6 bases). The CDR3 has 17 amino acids. The V gene's germline CDR1 is SGHRS and CDR2 YFSETQ. The ends were cut back, 0 bases at V and 3 bases at J, with 17 bases in the middle. This CDR3 is CASSLDDSIRGTDTQYF. The CDR3 DNA is TGCGCCAGCAGCTTGGACGACTCCATCCGGGGGACAGATACGCAGTATTTT.

This clone was found once. The CDR3 DNA is TGTGCCACCAGCAGAGATTCGCTAGCGGGAGGATCAGATACGCAGTATTTT. This translates into CATSRDSLAGGSDTQYF. The chain couples TRBV15 to TRBJ2-3, with 11 bases that match TRBD2. Germline V lookup: CDR1 LNHNV, CDR2 YYDKDF (reference sequence). The junction had 6 bases not matched to a gene; V was cut back by 0 bases and J by 4 bases. This CDR3 contains 17 residues.